This entry features one TCR beta chain sequence. The antigen is not known. A roughly 220 ng quantity of DNA, 30,000 to 35,000 T cell genomes, went into the sorted-subset replicate PCRs. Only in-frame clones appear in the TCRdb table, and some are missing; sequencing was by immunoSEQ multiplex PCR. This table holds a few million clones, around 93% found once. The data were taken from a study of shared clonotypes between healthy human individuals. General observations from the study: What naive subsets generally showed was a larger estimated richness than memory subsets showed.

The ends were cut back, 1 base at V and 1 base at J, with 8 bases in the middle. This CDR3 region has 14 residues. Germline lookup yields CDR1 MNHNS and CDR2 SASEGT. Naive CD8 cells lacked CD45RO, underwent positive selection for CCR7 and left out terminally differentiated effector memory CD45RA+ cells. Donors, without exception, were Caucasian adults residing in Nashville, Tennessee. The genes are TRBV6-1 and TRBJ2-7; tentative D call: TRBD2 (5 bases). The TCR comes from a man younger than 35 in good health. Some clones in this sample may be carry-over from other donors' samples. Sequencing was done on a sample of naive CD8+ T cells from PBMCs. DNA of the CDR3: TGTGCCAGCAGTGAAGGGACTCGATCCTACGAGCAGTACTTC. The encoded protein is CASSEGTRSYEQYF.